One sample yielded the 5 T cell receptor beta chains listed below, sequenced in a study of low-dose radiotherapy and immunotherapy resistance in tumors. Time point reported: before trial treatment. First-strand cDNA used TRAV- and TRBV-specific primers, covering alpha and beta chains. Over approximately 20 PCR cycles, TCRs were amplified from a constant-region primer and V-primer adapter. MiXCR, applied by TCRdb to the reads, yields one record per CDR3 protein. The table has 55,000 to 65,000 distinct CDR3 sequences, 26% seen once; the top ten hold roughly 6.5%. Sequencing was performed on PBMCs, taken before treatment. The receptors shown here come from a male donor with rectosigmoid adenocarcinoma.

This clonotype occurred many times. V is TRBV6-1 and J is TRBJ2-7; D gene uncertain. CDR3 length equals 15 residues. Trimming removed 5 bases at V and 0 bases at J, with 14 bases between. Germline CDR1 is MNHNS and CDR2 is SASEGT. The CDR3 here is CASSPTSGPSYEQYF. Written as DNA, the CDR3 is TGTGCCAGCAGTCCAACATCGGGCCCCTCCTACGAGCAGTACTTC.

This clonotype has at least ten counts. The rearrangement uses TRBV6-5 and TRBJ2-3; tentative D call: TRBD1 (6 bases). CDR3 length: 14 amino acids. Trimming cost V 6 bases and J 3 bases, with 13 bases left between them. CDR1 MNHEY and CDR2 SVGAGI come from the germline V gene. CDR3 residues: CASRLLGQTDTQYF. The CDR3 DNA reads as TGTGCCAGCAGACTCCTCGGACAGACAGATACGCAGTATTTT.

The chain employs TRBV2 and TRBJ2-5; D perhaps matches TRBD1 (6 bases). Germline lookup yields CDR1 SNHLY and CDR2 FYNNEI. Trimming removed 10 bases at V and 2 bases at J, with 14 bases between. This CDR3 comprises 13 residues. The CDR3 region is CATKWTVQETQYF. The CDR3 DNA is TGTGCCACCAAGTGGACAGTTCAAGAGACCCAGTACTTC.

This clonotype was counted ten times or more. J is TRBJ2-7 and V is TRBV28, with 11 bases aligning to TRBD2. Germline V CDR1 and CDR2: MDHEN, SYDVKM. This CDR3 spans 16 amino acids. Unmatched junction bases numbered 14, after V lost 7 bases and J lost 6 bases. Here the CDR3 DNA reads TGTGCCAGCACGGACCCTTCTAGCGGGGGGCCGCGCGAGCAGTACTTC. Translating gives CASTDPSSGGPREQYF.

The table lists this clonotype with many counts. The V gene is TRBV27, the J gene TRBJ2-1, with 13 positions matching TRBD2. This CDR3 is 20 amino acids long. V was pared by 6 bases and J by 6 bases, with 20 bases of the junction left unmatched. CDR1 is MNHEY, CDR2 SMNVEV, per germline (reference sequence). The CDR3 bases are TGTGCCAGCAGCCCCAGCAGGGGGGGGCTACTAGCGGGAGGGCCCAATGAGCAGTTCTTC. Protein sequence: CASSPSRGGLLAGGPNEQFF.